This TCR beta chain was identified in a study of blood T cell repertoires in COVID-19. Cohorts were assigned according to the clinical history that participants reported. Produced via immunoSEQ multiplex PCR; TCRdb's table is partial and in-frame only. The sample has about 250,000 clones, about 80% seen once. V was pared by 0 bases and J by 11 bases, with 10 bases between. Germline CDR1 reads MNHNS; CDR2 reads SASEGT. The CDR3 sequence is 13 residues long. The chain links TRBV6-1 to TRBJ1-4; maybe TRBD1 (5 bases). The receptor was isolated from a man between 50 and 59 years old who had recovered from COVID-19. Specimen: PBMCs or T cells enriched from blood (not recorded which). The DNA for the CDR3 is TGTGCCAGCAGTGAAGCTGGCGGGGGTAAACTGTTTTTT. This gives the protein CASSEAGGGKLFF.